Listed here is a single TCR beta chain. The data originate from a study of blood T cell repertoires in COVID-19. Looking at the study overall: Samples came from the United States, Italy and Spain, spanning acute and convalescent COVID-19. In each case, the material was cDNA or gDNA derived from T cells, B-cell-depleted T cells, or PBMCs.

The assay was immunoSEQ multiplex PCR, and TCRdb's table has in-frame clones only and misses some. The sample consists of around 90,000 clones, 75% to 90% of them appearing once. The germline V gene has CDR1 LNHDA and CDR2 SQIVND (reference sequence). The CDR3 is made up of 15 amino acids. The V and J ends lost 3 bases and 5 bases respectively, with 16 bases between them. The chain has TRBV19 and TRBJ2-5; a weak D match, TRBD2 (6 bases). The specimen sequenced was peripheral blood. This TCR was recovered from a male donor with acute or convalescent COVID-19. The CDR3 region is CASSIRNTREETQYF. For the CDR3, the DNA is TGTGCCAGTAGTATTCGGAACACCCGGGAGGAGACCCAGTACTTC.